This T cell receptor beta chain was recovered during a study of T cell responses to AZD1222 COVID-19 vaccine. Doses given second, at about 4 or about 12 weeks, were pooled. TCRdb keeps only in-frame clones here, not all; method: immunoSEQ multiplex PCR. This sample yields just over 150,000 clones, of which about 89% are seen a single time; about 8.9% belongs to the top ten. To note about this clone: The target antigen is unknown.

Study findings and constraints: Only 5 or 6 individuals given AZD1222 were seropositive at baseline. Females outnumbered males among donors, who were mostly white British; clonal diversity was possibly underestimated.

Trimming shortened V by 5 bases and J by 5 bases, and 16 bases separated the two germline ends. This CDR3 comprises 15 residues. Per germline, CDR1 MDHEN and CDR2 SYDVKM. The input for sequencing was peripheral blood, taken 28 days after the second AZD1222 dose. This rearrangement joins TRBV28 to TRBJ1-5; no firm D call. This clonotype was obtained from an adult who received the AZD1222 COVID-19 vaccine. CDR3 amino acids: CASSLTPGLYQPQHF. The CDR3 nucleotides are TGTGCCAGCAGTCTTACTCCGGGTCTTTATCAGCCCCAGCATTTT.